This T cell receptor beta chain was captured in a study of T cell changes during pregnancy in multiple sclerosis. The CDR3 spans 16 residues. With V trimmed by 0 bases and J by 3 bases, 5 bases remained unmatched. Germline CDR1 MGHRA, CDR2 YSYEKL. This clone came up once. Libraries were prepared by immunoSEQ multiplex PCR; TCRdb keeps only in-frame clonotypes and omits some of them. The data contain 52,000 or so clones, 70% to 90% of them singletons. The chain couples TRBV4-1 to TRBJ2-3; 8 positions agree with TRBD1. Source: CD4+ T cells from peripheral blood mononuclear cells, taken in the first trimester of pregnancy. This receptor was identified in a female donor with multiple sclerosis, enrolled in a pregnancy study. This CDR3 is CASSQDNGQGTDTQYF. The CDR3 DNA sequence: TGCGCCAGCAGCCAAGATAACGGACAGGGAACAGATACGCAGTATTTT.